This T cell receptor beta chain stems from a study of cytomegalovirus exposure and HLA in healthy donors. The CDR3 is 14 residues long. V lost 4 bases and J lost 10, with 20 bases in between. The germline CDR1 and CDR2 sequences are SGHRS and YFSETQ. A word on this clone: The antigen remains undetermined.

The PCR was carried out with 60 Vbeta primers and 13 Jbeta primers. Libraries were prepared by immunoSEQ multiplex PCR; TCRdb keeps only in-frame clonotypes and omits some of them. Its table records approximately 110,000 clones. Study conclusions and caveats: Versus the 666-donor mean, an Asian-associated ancestry cluster reportedly showed fewer N-insertions in a later analysis. It was only CMV serostatus that was available as immune exposure information.

The genes are TRBV5-1 and TRBJ2-5; D might be TRBD2 (5 bases). Sequencing was carried out using PBMCs. The source of this sequence is a middle-aged man in good health and CMV-seronegative. In nucleotides, the CDR3 is TGCGCCAGCAGCCCCTGGTCCTTCGGGGAAGGCCAGTACTTC. It codes for CASSPWSFGEGQYF. Together with reference TRBV5-1 and TRBJ2-5, the CDR3 gives the full variable domain: KAGVTQTPRYLIKTRGQQVTLSCSPISGHRSVSWYQQTPGQGLQFLFEYFSETQRNKGNFPGRFSGRQFSNSRSEMNVSTLELGDSALYLCASSPWSFGEGQYFGPGTRLLVL.